This TCR beta chain stems from a study of shared clonotypes between healthy human individuals. Regarding the study as a whole: Expectations were that clonotype sharing among donors would be affected by sequencing depth. Non-shared clonotypes showed lower generation probabilities than clonotypes common to all four donors.

Repertoires were generated with immunoSEQ multiplex PCR, while TCRdb's copy carries only in-frame clones and drops some. The data hold around 700,000 clones, with around three quarters observed a single time. In the case of this clone: The antigen remains unidentified.

Germline V gene lookup returns CDR1 MNHEY and CDR2 SMNVEV (reference sequence). The CDR3 consists of 14 residues. Trimming pared 0 bases from V and 8 bases from J, leaving 13 bases between. Sequenced sample: memory CD4+ T cells sorted from blood. The subset was: CD45RA-negative fraction. This receptor was identified in a woman in her twenties or thirties in good health. V usage is TRBV27 and J usage is TRBJ1-2; D remains unclear. The CDR3 sequence: CASSLSPRGVGYTF. The CDR3 DNA reads as TGTGCCAGCAGTTTATCCCCCCGTGGGGTAGGCTACACCTTC.